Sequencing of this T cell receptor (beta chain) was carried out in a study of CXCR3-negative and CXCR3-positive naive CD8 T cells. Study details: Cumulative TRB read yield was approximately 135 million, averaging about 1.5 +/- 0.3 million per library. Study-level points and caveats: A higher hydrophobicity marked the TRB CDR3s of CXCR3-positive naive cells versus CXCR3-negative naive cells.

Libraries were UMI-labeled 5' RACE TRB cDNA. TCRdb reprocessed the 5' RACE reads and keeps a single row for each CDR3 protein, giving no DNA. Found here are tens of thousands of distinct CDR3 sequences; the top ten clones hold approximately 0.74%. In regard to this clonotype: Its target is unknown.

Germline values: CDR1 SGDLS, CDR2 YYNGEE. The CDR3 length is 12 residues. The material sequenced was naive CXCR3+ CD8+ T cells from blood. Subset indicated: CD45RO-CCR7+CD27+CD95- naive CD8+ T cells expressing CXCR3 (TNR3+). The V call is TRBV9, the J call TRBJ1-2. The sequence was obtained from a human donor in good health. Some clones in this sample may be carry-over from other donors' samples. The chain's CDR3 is CASGTSNYGYTF.